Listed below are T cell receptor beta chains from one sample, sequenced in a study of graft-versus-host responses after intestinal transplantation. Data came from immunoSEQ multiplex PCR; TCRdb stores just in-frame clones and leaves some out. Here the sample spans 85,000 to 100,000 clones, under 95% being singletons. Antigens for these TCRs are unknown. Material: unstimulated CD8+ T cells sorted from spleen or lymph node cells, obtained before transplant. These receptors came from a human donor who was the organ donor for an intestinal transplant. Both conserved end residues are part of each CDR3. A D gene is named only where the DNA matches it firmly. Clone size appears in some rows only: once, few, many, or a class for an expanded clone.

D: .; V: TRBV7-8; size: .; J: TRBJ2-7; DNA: TGTGCCAGCAGCTCCGTCCCAGGTGCCTACGAGCAGTACTTC; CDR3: CASSSVPGAYEQYF
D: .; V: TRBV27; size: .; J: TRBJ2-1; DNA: TGTGCCAGCAGTCCGCGACTATATCTTTCATACAATGAGCAGTTCTTC; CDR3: CASSPRLYLSYNEQFF
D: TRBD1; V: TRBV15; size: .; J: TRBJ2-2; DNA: TGTGCCACCAGCAGAGATCTGTTTGGGACAGGGCCCACCGGGGAGCTGTTTTTT; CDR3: CATSRDLFGTGPTGELFF
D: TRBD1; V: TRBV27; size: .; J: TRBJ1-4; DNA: TGTGCCAGCAGACCGACCACAGGGGCCTTTGAAAAACTGTTTTTT; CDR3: CASRPTTGAFEKLFF
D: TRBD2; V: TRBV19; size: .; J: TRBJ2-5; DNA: TGTGCCAGTAGTAGGGGCTACAGTATACTAGCGGAGACCCAGTACTTC; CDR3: CASSRGYSILAETQYF
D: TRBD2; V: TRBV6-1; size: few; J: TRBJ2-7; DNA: TGTGCCAGCAGTGAATCGGAGCGGGAAATATTCTACGAGCAGTACTTC; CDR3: CASSESEREIFYEQYF
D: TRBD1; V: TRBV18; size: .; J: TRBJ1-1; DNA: TGTGCCAGCTCACCTGACCGGGACAGGGAAAAAATGAACACTGAAGCTTTCTTT; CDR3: CASSPDRDREKMNTEAFF
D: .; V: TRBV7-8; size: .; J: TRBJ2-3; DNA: TGTGCCAGCAGCCCCAAAATGACGCAGTATTTT; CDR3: CASSPKMTQYF
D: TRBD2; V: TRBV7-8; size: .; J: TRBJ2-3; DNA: TGTGCCAGCAGCTTCACGTTAGCTAGCGGGGACACAGATACGCAGTATTTT; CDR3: CASSFTLASGDTDTQYF
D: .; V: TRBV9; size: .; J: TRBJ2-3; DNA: TGTGCCAGCAGCGTAGGGGGACTTAAAAGCACAGATACGCAGTATTTT; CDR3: CASSVGGLKSTDTQYF
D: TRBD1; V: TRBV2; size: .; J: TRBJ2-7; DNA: TGTGCCAGCGACCCCGGACAGGCGCTCTACGAGCAGTACTTC; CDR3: CASDPGQALYEQYF
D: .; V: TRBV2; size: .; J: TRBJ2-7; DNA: TGTGCCAGCATCGGGGTAATCAACTACTACGAGCAGTACTTC; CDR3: CASIGVINYYEQYF
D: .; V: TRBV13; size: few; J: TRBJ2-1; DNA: TGTGCCAGCAGCCGCTCCGATAAGGGGAATGAGCAGTTCTTC; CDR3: CASSRSDKGNEQFF
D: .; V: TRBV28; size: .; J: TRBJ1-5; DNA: TGTGCCAGCAGTTTACTGGGAGGTCCTAGCAATCAGCCCCAGCATTTT; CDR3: CASSLLGGPSNQPQHF
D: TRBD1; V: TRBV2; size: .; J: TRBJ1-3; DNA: TGTGCCAGCAGTGAAGACAGGGGGCTTGGAAACACCATATATTTT; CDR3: CASSEDRGLGNTIYF
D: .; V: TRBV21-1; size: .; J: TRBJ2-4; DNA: TGTGCCAGCAGCAAGATGTGGGCCGAGTCGAGCCTCGGAAACATTCAGTACTTC; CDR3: CASSKMWAESSLGNIQYF
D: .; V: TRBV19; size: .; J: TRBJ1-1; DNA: TGTGCCAGTAGTACCCTGAGGACAGAAGGAATGGAGAACACTGAAGCTTTCTTT; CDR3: CASSTLRTEGMENTEAFF
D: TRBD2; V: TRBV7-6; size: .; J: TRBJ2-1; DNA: TGTGCCAGCAGCTTCTTCGCCTCCCCACTAGCGGTCTACAATGAGCAGTTCTTC; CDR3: CASSFFASPLAVYNEQFF
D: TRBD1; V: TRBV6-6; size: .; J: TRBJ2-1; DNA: TGTGCCAGCAGTACGCCACAGGGGGCCGGTCTCAATGAGCAGTTCTTC; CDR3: CASSTPQGAGLNEQFF
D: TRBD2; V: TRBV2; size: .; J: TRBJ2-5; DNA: TGTGCCAGCAGTGAAGCGCTAGCGGGATCCCAAGAGACCCAGTACTTC; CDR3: CASSEALAGSQETQYF
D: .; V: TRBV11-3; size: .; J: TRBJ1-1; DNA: TGTGCCAGCAGCCCCTCGCCGGGGGCTGAAGCTTTCTTT; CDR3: CASSPSPGAEAFF
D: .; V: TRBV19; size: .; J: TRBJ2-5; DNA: TGTGCCAGTAGAGCGCCCCAAGAGACCCAGTACTTC; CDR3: CASRAPQETQYF
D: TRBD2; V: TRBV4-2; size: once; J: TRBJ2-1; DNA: TGTGCCAGCAGCCAAGGGGCTAGCGGGGGGGTGTACAATGAGCAGTTCTTC; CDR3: CASSQGASGGVYNEQFF
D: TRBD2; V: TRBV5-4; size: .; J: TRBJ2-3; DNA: TGTGCCAGCAGCGTAGCCCTTACAGCGGGGGGGCTCGGTACGCAGTATTTT; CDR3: CASSVALTAGGLGTQYF
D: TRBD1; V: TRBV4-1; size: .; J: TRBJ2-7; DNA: TGCGCCAGCAGCCAATCCGGGACAGGATTTTCCTACGAGCAGTACTTC; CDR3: CASSQSGTGFSYEQYF
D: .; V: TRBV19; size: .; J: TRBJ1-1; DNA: TGTGCCAGTAGTCAGACAGGATGGGTGACTGAAGCTTTCTTT; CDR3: CASSQTGWVTEAFF
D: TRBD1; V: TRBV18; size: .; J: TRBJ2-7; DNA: TGTGCCAGCTCACCAGGTAATAAAGACAGGGTCTCCTACGAGCAGTACTTC; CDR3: CASSPGNKDRVSYEQYF
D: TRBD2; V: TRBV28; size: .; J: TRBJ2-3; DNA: TGTGCCAGCAGTTCCCCTACCTTCACTAGCGGGTTAACAGATACGCAGTATTTT; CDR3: CASSSPTFTSGLTDTQYF
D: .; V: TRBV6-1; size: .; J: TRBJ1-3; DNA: TGTGCCAGCCGCTACTCTGGAAACACCATATATTTT; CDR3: CASRYSGNTIYF
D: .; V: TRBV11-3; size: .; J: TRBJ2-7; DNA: TGTGCCAGCAGCTTAGGCCCCGGGGGAACCTACGAGCAGTACTTC; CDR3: CASSLGPGGTYEQYF
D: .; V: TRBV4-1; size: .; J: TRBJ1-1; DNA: TGCGCCAGCAGCCATGCACAGCCGAACCAAGAAGCTTTCTTT; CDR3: CASSHAQPNQEAFF
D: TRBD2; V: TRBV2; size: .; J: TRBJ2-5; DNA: TGTGCCAGCGGGGGGCTAGCGGGAGGCGGGCAAGAGACCCAGTACTTC; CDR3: CASGGLAGGGQETQYF
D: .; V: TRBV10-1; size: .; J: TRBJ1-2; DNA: TGCGCCAGGAGGGTTGGAGGCTACACCTTC; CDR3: CARRVGGYTF